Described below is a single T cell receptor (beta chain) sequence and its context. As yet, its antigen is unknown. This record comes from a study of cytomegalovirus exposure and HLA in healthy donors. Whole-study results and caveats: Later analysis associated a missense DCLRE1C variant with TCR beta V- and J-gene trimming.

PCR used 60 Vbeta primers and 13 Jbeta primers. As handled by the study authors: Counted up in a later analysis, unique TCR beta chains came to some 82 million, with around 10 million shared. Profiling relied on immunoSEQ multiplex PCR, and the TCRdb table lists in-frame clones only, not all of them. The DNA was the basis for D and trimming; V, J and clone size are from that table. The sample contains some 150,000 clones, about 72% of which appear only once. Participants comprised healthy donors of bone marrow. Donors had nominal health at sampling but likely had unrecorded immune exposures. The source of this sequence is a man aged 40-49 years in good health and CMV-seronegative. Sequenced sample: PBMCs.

The CDR3 here is CASSLEAGRTDTQYF. As DNA, the CDR3 is TGTGCCAGCAGCTTGGAGGCAGGGAGGACAGATACGCAGTATTTT. The V and J genes are TRBV5-4 and TRBJ2-3; tentatively, D is TRBD2 (6 bases). Per the germline V gene, CDR1 is SGHNT and CDR2 is YYREEE (reference sequence). V gave up 0 bases and J gave up 3 bases, with 11 bases separating them. There are 15 residues in the CDR3. Together with reference TRBV5-4 and TRBJ2-3, the CDR3 gives the full variable domain: ETGVTQSPTHLIKTRGQQVTLRCSSQSGHNTVSWYQQALGQGPQFIFQYYREEENGRGNFPPRFSGLQFPNYSSELNVNALELDDSALYLCASSLEAGRTDTQYFGPGTRLTVL.